One sample yielded the 14 T cell receptor beta chains listed below, sequenced in a study of T cells after yellow fever vaccination. Each CDR3 protein is one row after TCRdb ran MiXCR on the 5' RACE reads. Of roughly 260,000 distinct CDR3 sequences in the sample, 10% to 15% are singletons; the top ten hold around 0.55%. Sequences were derived from CD4+ T cells sorted from PBMCs, sampled 45 days after the yellow fever booster vaccination. These receptor sequences come from a man under 40 who received the YFV17D yellow fever vaccine.

The V and J genes are TRBV7-6 and TRBJ2-5, with TRBD2 matching over 11 bases. The J segment lost 4 bases and the V segment lost 5 bases, leaving 9 bases of the junction unmatched. CDR1 is SGHVS and CDR2 is FNYEAQ in the germline V gene. This CDR3 comprises 16 residues. CDR3 amino acids: CASSDGPSGRRETQYF. CDR3 nucleotides: TGTGCCAGCAGCGACGGGCCTAGCGGGAGGAGAGAGACCCAGTACTTC.

This clonotype came up many times. The V and J genes are TRBV29-1 and TRBJ2-5, with TRBD1 matching 11 bases. V dropped 7 bases and J dropped 5; count of bases not matched to a gene: 9. There are 14 residues in the CDR3. CDR1 SQVTM and CDR2 ANQGSEA come from the germline V gene. The CDR3 protein is CSAGGQGAGETQYF. CDR3 DNA: TGCAGCGCCGGAGGACAGGGGGCGGGGGAGACCCAGTACTTC.

This clonotype showed up just a few times. The chain is built from TRBV7-9 and TRBJ2-1, with 9 bases matching TRBD2. Germline-derived CDR1 and CDR2 are SEHNR and FQNEAQ (reference sequence). V dropped 2 bases and J dropped 9; count of bases not matched to a gene: 11. This CDR3 contains 16 residues. The CDR3 loop is CASSLSGGRALAEQFF. The DNA for the CDR3 is TGTGCCAGCAGCTTATCGGGCGGGAGGGCCTTGGCTGAGCAGTTCTTC.

The sample holds a few counts of this clonotype. V gene TRBV7-9 combines with J gene TRBJ2-6; D perhaps matches TRBD2 (5 bases). The V end lost 6 bases, the J end lost 1 base, and 7 bases lay between the germline ends. The germline V gene has CDR1 SEHNR and CDR2 FQNEAQ (reference sequence). This CDR3 contains 14 residues. The CDR3, as DNA: TGTGCCAGCAGGGAGGTGTCTGGGGCCAACGTCCTGACTTTC. It translates to CASREVSGANVLTF.

The sample holds a few counts of this clonotype. The chain links TRBV7-2 to TRBJ2-3, with 9 bases that match TRBD2. The germline V gene has CDR1 SGHTA and CDR2 FQGNSA. The junction had 12 bases not matched to a gene; V was cut back by 4 bases and J by 4 bases. This CDR3 region has 17 residues. The CDR3 loop reads CASSSLRGGVDADTQYF. CDR3 in DNA: TGTGCCAGCAGCTCTCTGCGGGGGGGAGTTGATGCAGATACGCAGTATTTT.

This clonotype was seen ten or more times. The chain employs TRBV6-5 and TRBJ2-6; no clear D. V was clipped by 4 bases and J by 2 bases, with 9 bases between them. The CDR3 totals 15 residues. Germline CDR1 and CDR2: MNHEY and SVGAGI. The CDR3 loop reads CASSSPGAGANVLTF. In DNA, the CDR3 is TGTGCCAGCAGTTCTCCAGGTGCTGGGGCCAACGTCCTGACTTTC.

This clonotype was recorded a few times. The V and J genes are TRBV3-1 and TRBJ2-1; no clear D. The CDR3 has 15 amino acids. With 1 base removed from V and 6 bases from J, the gap between germline ends came to 13 bases. Germline CDR1 reads LGHDT; CDR2 reads YNNKEL (reference sequence). The CDR3 region is CASSQGQISSNEQFF. The CDR3 DNA reads as TGTGCCAGCAGCCAAGGGCAGATTAGCTCCAATGAGCAGTTCTTC.

The chain combines TRBV5-1 with TRBJ2-7; D remains unclear. Germline V gene data show CDR1 as SGHRS and CDR2 as YFSETQ. CDR3 size: 13 residues. Trimming shortened V by 5 bases and J by 0 bases, and 9 bases separated the two germline ends. CDR3 nucleotides: TGCGCCAGCAGAGTCGATCTCTCCTACGAGCAGTACTTC. Its translation: CASRVDLSYEQYF.

The chain recombines TRBV7-8 with TRBJ2-1; 13 nucleotides align to TRBD2. Trimming took 3 bases from V and 7 from J; bases not matched to a gene: 12. Germline V gene lookup returns CDR1 SGHVS and CDR2 FQNEAQ. The length of the CDR3 is 18 residues. The CDR3 is CASSFWRTSGSNWNEQFF. The DNA of the CDR3 is TGTGCCAGCAGCTTTTGGAGGACTAGCGGGAGTAATTGGAATGAGCAGTTCTTC.

This clonotype has a count of ten or more. The chain uses TRBV20-1 and TRBJ2-5; 8 nucleotides line up with TRBD1. Per germline, CDR1 DFQATT and CDR2 SNEGSKA (reference sequence). The CDR3 loop spans 13 amino acids. Trimming removed 6 bases from V and 3 bases from J; junction bases left unmatched: 6. CDR3 coding DNA: TGCAGTGCAACGAGGACAGGGAAAGAGACCCAGTACTTC. Translated: CSATRTGKETQYF.

This chain uses TRBV21-1 with TRBJ1-2; the D call TRBD1 from the table was never checked on the DNA. TRBV21-1 is a recognized pseudogene. The CDR3 is 15 amino acids. CDR3 region: CASSRAGTANYGYTF. The CDR3 region has the DNA TGTGCCAGCAGCAGAGCCGGGACGGCTAACTATGGCTACACCTTC.

This clonotype occurred a few times. The chain has TRBV7-3 and TRBJ2-3; D ambiguous. Looked up from germline, CDR1 is SGHTA and CDR2 is FQGTGA. CDR3 length equals 15 residues. V lost 1 base and J lost 7, with 15 bases in between. CDR3 region: CASSLNNANQHTQYF. The CDR3 DNA sequence: TGTGCCAGCAGCTTAAACAACGCCAATCAACATACGCAGTATTTT. The complete variable domain, with remaining parts taken from reference TRBV7-3 and TRBJ2-3, reads GAGVSQTPSNKVTEKGKYVELRCDPISGHTALYWYRQSLGQGPEFLIYFQGTGAADDSGLPNDRFFAVRPEGSVSTLKIQRTERGDSAVYLCASSLNNANQHTQYFGPGTRLTVL.

This clonotype has only a few counts. This chain connects TRBV10-3 to TRBJ2-5; possible D gene TRBD1, 6 bases. Germline V gives CDR1 ENHRY, CDR2 SYGVKD. The CDR3 is made up of 12 amino acids. The germline V and J ends were trimmed by 6 bases and 2 bases, with 7 bases remaining between them. The CDR3 sequence is CAIRGTQETQYF. DNA for the CDR3: TGTGCCATCAGAGGGACACAAGAGACCCAGTACTTC.

This clonotype was seen a handful of times. The rearrangement uses TRBV9 and TRBJ2-2; D remains ambiguous. This CDR3 is built from 13 residues. Trimming removed 0 bases at V and 4 bases at J, with 4 bases between. Germline lookup yields CDR1 SGDLS and CDR2 YYNGEE. The CDR3: CASSVAGTGELFF. In DNA, the CDR3 is TGTGCCAGCAGCGTAGCCGGCACCGGGGAGCTGTTTTTT.